One sample yielded the 21 T cell receptor beta chains listed below, sequenced in a study of vaccination and CD4 T cells after COVID-19. One entry per CDR3 protein results from TCRdb running MiXCR on the PCR reads. The sample comprises tens of thousands of distinct CDR3 sequences, about 54% of which are singletons, and 1.1% rests with the top ten. This specimen consisted of CD4+ T cells from blood, obtained before SARS-CoV-2 vaccination. These receptors originate from a human donor who had recovered from COVID-19.

This clonotype turned up a few times. V and J are TRBV20-1 and TRBJ2-2, with D perhaps given as TRBD1 or TRBD2 (5 bases each). CDR3 length: 18 amino acids. Trimming took off 3 bases at V and 0 bases at J, with 20 bases between the two ends. Per germline, CDR1 DFQATT and CDR2 SNEGSKA (reference sequence). For the CDR3, the DNA is TGCAGTGCTAGTGGAGGAGGTGATGGACACGCGAACACCGGGGAGCTGTTTTTT. This translates into CSASGGGDGHANTGELFF.

The CDR3 DNA is TGCAGTGTTGGAAACACCATATATTTT. Protein sequence: CSVGNTIYF. This chain uses TRBV20-1 with TRBJ1-3, with unresolved D. The CDR3 extends over 9 amino acids. The V and J ends lost 7 bases and 3 bases respectively, with 1 base between them. The germline V gene has CDR1 DFQATT and CDR2 SNEGSKA (reference sequence).

V and J are TRBV19 and TRBJ2-5; 8 positions match TRBD1. Germline CDR1 is LNHDA and CDR2 is SQIVND (reference sequence). J lost 5 bases, V lost 2 bases, and 1 base had no gene match. CDR3 length equals 13 residues. The DNA for the CDR3 is TGTGCCAGTAGTATACGACAGGGGGAGACCCAGTACTTC. It codes for CASSIRQGETQYF. Full variable domain (rest looked up from reference TRBV19 and TRBJ2-5): DGGITQSPKYLFRKEGQNVTLSCEQNLNHDAMYWYRQDPGQGLRLIYYSQIVNDFQKGDIAEGYSVSREKKESFPLTVTSAQKNPTAFYLCASSIRQGETQYFGPGTRLLVL.

The V call is TRBV6-1, the J call TRBJ1-5; no clear D gene. Trimming left V 5 bases short and J 6 bases short, with 11 bases between. This CDR3 comprises 13 residues. The germline V gene has CDR1 MNHNS and CDR2 SASEGT. Here the CDR3 DNA reads TGTGCCAGCAGTATAAGTTCGGGTCAGCCCCAGCATTTT. Translating gives CASSISSGQPQHF.

This clonotype was observed a handful of times. This chain connects TRBV6-1 to TRBJ2-7; the match to TRBD2 covers 12 bases. V was pared by 6 bases and J by 1 base, with 1 base of the junction left unmatched. The V gene's germline CDR1 is MNHNS and CDR2 SASEGT. CDR3 length equals 14 residues. The CDR3 region has the DNA TGTGCCAGCAGGGGACTAGCGGGTTCCTACGAGCAGTACTTC. Translation gives CASRGLAGSYEQYF.

The genes are TRBV27 and TRBJ2-2; D is possibly TRBD1 or TRBD2 (5 bases each). This CDR3 has 17 amino acids. Germline values: CDR1 MNHEY, CDR2 SMNVEV (reference sequence). The V end was cut by 5 bases, the J end by 4 bases, with 20 bases between. The CDR3 DNA follows: TGTGCCAGCAGTCCCCATGAGGGGACCCTAAGCACCGGGGAGCTGTTTTTT. Translation: CASSPHEGTLSTGELFF.

The chain couples TRBV12-3 or TRBV12-4 to TRBJ1-5; possibly TRBD1 for D (5 bases). The CDR3 runs 13 residues. V was clipped by 0 bases and J by 6 bases, with 6 bases between them. The CDR3 bases are TGTGCCAGCAGTTTAGCGCAGGGTCAGCCCCAGCATTTT. Its protein is CASSLAQGQPQHF.

This clonotype was found a few times. This rearrangement joins TRBV6-1 to TRBJ1-5, with 7 bases matching TRBD1. Per germline, CDR1 MNHNS and CDR2 SASEGT. J lost 9 bases, V lost 8 bases, and 10 bases had no gene match. The CDR3 is 13 residues long. CDR3 nucleotide sequence: TGTGCCAGCGGGAGGGGGCCCCCGGGGCCCCAGCATTTT. Translating it yields CASGRGPPGPQHF.

This clonotype was picked up a small number of times. The chain combines TRBV7-2 with TRBJ2-5, with 11 positions matching TRBD2. Trimming at V came to 1 base and at J to 5 bases, leaving 9 bases not matched to a gene. Looked up from germline, CDR1 is SGHTA and CDR2 is FQGNSA. CDR3 length: 17 amino acids. The CDR3 spells CASSLGISGRVGETQYF. CDR3 nucleotide sequence: TGTGCCAGCAGCTTAGGAATTAGCGGGAGGGTGGGGGAGACCCAGTACTTC.

This chain connects TRBV19 to TRBJ2-5; D is unresolved. Germline CDR1 and CDR2: LNHDA and SQIVND (reference sequence). V was pared by 7 bases and J by 4 bases, with 22 bases between. The CDR3 runs 16 residues. DNA for the CDR3: TGTGCCAGTAAACGCTCTCTGGGGAAGGATGGAGAGACCCAGTACTTC. Protein sequence: CASKRSLGKDGETQYF. Complete variable domain (other parts from reference TRBV19 and TRBJ2-5): DGGITQSPKYLFRKEGQNVTLSCEQNLNHDAMYWYRQDPGQGLRLIYYSQIVNDFQKGDIAEGYSVSREKKESFPLTVTSAQKNPTAFYLCASKRSLGKDGETQYFGPGTRLLVL.

The chain combines TRBV20-1 with TRBJ2-1, with D possibly being TRBD2 (6 bases). CDR3 length: 15 residues. The ends were cut back, 5 bases at V and 2 bases at J, with 16 bases in the middle. Germline V lookup: CDR1 DFQATT, CDR2 SNEGSKA (reference sequence). The CDR3 region has the DNA TGCAGTGCTTCTACTTGGGACTTAGCCTACAATGAGCAGTTCTTC. It is translated as CSASTWDLAYNEQFF.

The chain is built from TRBV20-1 and TRBJ2-5; perhaps TRBD2 as D (6 bases). Trimming pared 2 bases from V and 5 bases from J, leaving 21 bases between. Germline V gene sequence: CDR1 DFQATT, CDR2 SNEGSKA (reference sequence). This CDR3 is built from 16 residues. CDR3 residues: CSARHPWSSGGETQYF. For the CDR3, the DNA is TGCAGTGCTAGACACCCTTGGAGTAGCGGTGGGGAGACCCAGTACTTC.

This chain links TRBV23-1 with TRBJ2-5; D unclear. TRBV23-1 is annotated as an ORF whose role is uncertain. Between the trimmed V and J ends, which lost 0 bases and 5 bases, there was a span of 16 bases. The CDR3 extends over 16 amino acids. Written as DNA, the CDR3 is TGCGCCAGCAGTCAATCAACGACCTCCCGAAGGGAGACCCAGTACTTC. Its protein is CASSQSTTSRRETQYF.

The V and J genes are TRBV7-9 and TRBJ1-2, with TRBD1 matching over 8 bases. This CDR3 has 13 amino acids. Unmatched junction bases numbered 4, after V lost 2 bases and J lost 8 bases. Germline V CDR1 and CDR2: SEHNR, FQNEAQ (reference sequence). The CDR3 region has the DNA TGTGCCAGCAGCTTACAGGGGGCGCGAGGCTACACCTTC. Its protein product is CASSLQGARGYTF.

The rearrangement links TRBV5-1 to TRBJ2-3; 7 bases line up with TRBD2. V trimming: 2 bases; J trimming: 1 base; junction bases outside the gene matches: 4. Germline V gene data show CDR1 as SGHRS and CDR2 as YFSETQ. The CDR3 extends over 15 amino acids. CDR3 loop: CASSFEGGGTDTQYF. The DNA of the CDR3 is TGCGCCAGCAGCTTTGAGGGAGGGGGCACAGATACGCAGTATTTT.

The rearrangement uses TRBV5-1 and TRBJ1-5; no reliable D call. The CDR3 runs to 15 residues. Germline V gives CDR1 SGHRS, CDR2 YFSETQ. Trimming stripped 0 bases from V and 1 base from J, with 8 bases between. The CDR3 here is CASSLGPQSNQPQHF. The CDR3 DNA is TGCGCCAGCAGCTTGGGGCCACAGAGCAATCAGCCCCAGCATTTT.

V usage is TRBV20-1 and J usage is TRBJ2-1, with unresolved D. The CDR3 has 14 amino acids. V lost 0 bases, J lost 3 bases, and 9 bases lay in between. Germline loops: CDR1 DFQATT, CDR2 SNEGSKA (reference sequence). The CDR3 protein is CSARDPYDYNEQFF. Here the CDR3 DNA reads TGCAGTGCTAGAGACCCTTACGACTACAATGAGCAGTTCTTC.

The genes are TRBV19 and TRBJ2-7; unclear D gene. CDR1 and CDR2 from the germline V gene are LNHDA and SQIVND (reference sequence). The CDR3 runs 15 residues. The ends were cut back, 8 bases at V and 4 bases at J, with 21 bases in the middle. CDR3 sequence (DNA): TGTGCCAGTTATCTTATGGTGCTGAACGATTACGAGCAGTACTTC. This codes for CASYLMVLNDYEQYF. Filled out from reference TRBV19 and TRBJ2-7, the complete variable domain reads DGGITQSPKYLFRKEGQNVTLSCEQNLNHDAMYWYRQDPGQGLRLIYYSQIVNDFQKGDIAEGYSVSREKKESFPLTVTSAQKNPTAFYLCASYLMVLNDYEQYFGPGTRLTVT.

The gene calls are TRBV6-2 or TRBV6-3 and TRBJ2-1; D not certain. CDR3 size: 12 residues. Trimming stripped 3 bases from V and 9 bases from J, with 9 bases between. Germline assignment: CDR1 MNHEY and CDR2 SVGEGT. CDR3 sequence (DNA): TGTGCCAGCAGTTATCCCTGGGCTGAGCAGTTCTTC. Translated: CASSYPWAEQFF.

This clonotype was counted a single time. This sequence joins TRBV12-3 or TRBV12-4 and TRBJ1-3; no reliable D call. The CDR3 consists of 13 residues. Trimming left V 8 bases short and J 0 bases short, with 8 bases between. The CDR3 DNA reads as TGTGCCAGCCAAGACAACTCTGGAAACACCATATATTTT. This sequence encodes CASQDNSGNTIYF.

The chain combines TRBV28 with TRBJ1-5; possibly TRBD1 for D (6 bases). CDR1 and CDR2 (germline): MDHEN, SYDVKM. Trimming took off 3 bases at V and 5 bases at J, with 11 bases between the two ends. The CDR3 totals 14 residues. CDR3 amino acids: CASSLGRTDQPQHF. In DNA form, the CDR3 reads TGTGCCAGCAGTTTGGGACGGACAGATCAGCCCCAGCATTTT.